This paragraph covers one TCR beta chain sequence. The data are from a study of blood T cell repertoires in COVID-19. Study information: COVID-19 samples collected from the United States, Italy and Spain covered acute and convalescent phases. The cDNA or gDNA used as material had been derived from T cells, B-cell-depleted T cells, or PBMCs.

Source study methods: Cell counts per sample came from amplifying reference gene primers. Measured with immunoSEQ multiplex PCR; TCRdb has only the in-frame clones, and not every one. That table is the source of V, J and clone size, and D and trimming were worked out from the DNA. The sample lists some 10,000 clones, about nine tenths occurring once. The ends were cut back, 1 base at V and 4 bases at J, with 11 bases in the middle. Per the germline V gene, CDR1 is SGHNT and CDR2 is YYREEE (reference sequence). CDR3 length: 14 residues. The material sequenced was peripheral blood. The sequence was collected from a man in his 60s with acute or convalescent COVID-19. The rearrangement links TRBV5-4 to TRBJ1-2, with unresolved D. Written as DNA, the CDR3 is TGTGCCAGCAGCTTGAACACAGCTGGCTATGGCTACACCTTC. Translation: CASSLNTAGYGYTF. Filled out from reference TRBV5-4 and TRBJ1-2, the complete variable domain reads ETGVTQSPTHLIKTRGQQVTLRCSSQSGHNTVSWYQQALGQGPQFIFQYYREEENGRGNFPPRFSGLQFPNYSSELNVNALELDDSALYLCASSLNTAGYGYTFGSGTRLTVV.